This TCR beta chain was identified during a study of T-cell reconstitution after alpha-beta-depleted transplantation in children. Study-wide results and caveats: Newly generated T cells supplied most T-cell counts and diversity one year post-transplant. Expanded clones from the graft, numbering several hundred, reportedly supplied alpha-beta T cells about two months after transplant. Surviving recipient T cells and intrathymic progenitors accounted for some patients' high TCRbeta diversity at day 60.

The length of the CDR3 is 14 residues. The V end lost 3 bases, the J end lost 5 bases, and 10 bases lay between the germline ends. The germline gives CDR1 MNHEY, CDR2 SMNVEV (reference sequence). About this clonotype: Its specificity is not known.

Unique molecular identifiers were incorporated when the TCRbeta library was constructed. TCRdb re-called the PCR reads through MiXCR, storing one row per CDR3 protein. The data contain 800,000 to 1,000,000 distinct CDR3 sequences, roughly 29% of them seen just once; the ten biggest clones take up about 28%. The sequence derives from a boy younger than two who had a stem cell transplant for SCID, so the T cells may come from the graft donor. The rearrangement joins TRBV27 to TRBJ1-4, with D hard to call. The sequences come from PBMCs, mostly from graft donor cells, collected 360 days after TCRalphabeta/CD19-depleted stem cell transplant. The DNA for the CDR3 is TGTGCCAGCAGTTTCGGGCTTAAGAATGAAAAACTGTTTTTT. It yields the protein CASSFGLKNEKLFF.